This T cell receptor (beta chain) comes out of a study of cytomegalovirus exposure and HLA in healthy donors. Study-wide findings and caveats: The study listed under 200 cytomegalovirus-associated TCR beta chains.

Trimming at V came to 0 bases and at J to 6 bases, leaving 4 bases not matched to a gene. The CDR3 has 16 residues. CDR1 and CDR2 from the germline V gene are SGHDT and YYEEEE. Primers for the PCR totalled 60 Vbeta and 13 Jbeta. Libraries were prepared by immunoSEQ multiplex PCR; TCRdb keeps only in-frame clonotypes and omits some of them. This table holds around 280,000 clones, around 90% found once. As for this clone: Its antigen is not identified.

Sequencing was performed on PBMCs. The source is a woman aged 18-30 years in good health and CMV-seronegative. The rearrangement joins TRBV5-6 to TRBJ1-6, with 9 bases fitting TRBD1. CDR3 in DNA: TGTGCCAGCAGCTTGGACAGGGGGCGAGGTAATTCACCCCTCCACTTT. It yields the protein CASSLDRGRGNSPLHF.